Sequencing of this TCR beta chain was carried out in a study of blood T cell repertoires in COVID-19. Looking at the study overall: Acute and convalescent COVID-19 specimens originated in the United States, Italy and Spain. Nucleic acid was either cDNA or gDNA, and it came from T cells, B-cell-depleted T cells, or PBMCs.

This clone was counted only a few times. V lost 0 bases to trimming and J lost 6 bases, with 19 bases between them. CDR1 is SGHRS, CDR2 YFSETQ, per germline. The CDR3 is 16 residues long. Original data processing: Reference gene primers were amplified, and this amplification served to estimate nucleated cell counts. Profiling relied on immunoSEQ multiplex PCR, and the TCRdb table lists in-frame clones only, not all of them. V and J calls and clone size are those listed in that table; D and trimming were worked out from the DNA. The table lists more than 90,000 clones, roughly 87% of them singletons. Sequencing was carried out using peripheral blood. The V gene is TRBV5-1, the J gene TRBJ2-7; D might be TRBD1 (5 bases). The receptor comes from a human donor in a cohort sampled during active COVID-19. The CDR3 coding sequence is TGCGCCAGCAGCTTGGGCCACCGCGACAGCGATTCCGAGCAGTACTTC. Translation: CASSLGHRDSDSEQYF.